This is a list of T cell receptor beta chains from one sample in a study of T cell responses to AZD1222 COVID-19 vaccine. Sequencing used immunoSEQ multiplex PCR; TCRdb keeps in-frame clones, though not all of them. The data contain some 120,000 clones, about 90% of them seen just once; the ten biggest clones take up about 1.1%. The material was peripheral blood, obtained on day 0 of AZD1222 vaccination. The receptor source for this set is an adult in good health. CDR3s include the opening cysteine and the closing phenylalanine or tryptophan. A D gene is named only where the DNA matches it firmly. Clone sizes are given selectively: once, few, many, or a class where the clone is expanded.

D gene: TRBD1; V gene: TRBV18; J gene: TRBJ2-7; clone size: .; CDR3 DNA: TGTGCCAGCTCACCAATGTGGGGACAGGGGGCGGAAGAGCAGTACTTC; CDR3 protein: CASSPMWGQGAEEQYF
D gene: .; V gene: TRBV30; J gene: TRBJ2-7; clone size: .; CDR3 DNA: TGTGCCTGGGAGCCCCCAGGGAACCCCTACGAGCAGTACTTC; CDR3 protein: CAWEPPGNPYEQYF
D gene: TRBD1; V gene: TRBV7-3; J gene: TRBJ2-1; clone size: .; CDR3 DNA: TGTGCCAGCAGCCTAACTCTGACAGGGGGCCATGAGCAGTTCTTC; CDR3 protein: CASSLTLTGGHEQFF
D gene: .; V gene: TRBV11-2; J gene: TRBJ1-2; clone size: .; CDR3 DNA: TGTGCCAGCAGCTCGGGACCGAACTATGGCTACACCTTC; CDR3 protein: CASSSGPNYGYTF
D gene: TRBD2; V gene: TRBV18; J gene: TRBJ2-1; clone size: .; CDR3 DNA: TGTGCCAGCTCACCGGCGGGAGGTACCTACAATGAGCAGTTCTTC; CDR3 protein: CASSPAGGTYNEQFF
D gene: TRBD1; V gene: TRBV10-3; J gene: TRBJ2-3; clone size: .; CDR3 DNA: TGTGCCATCAGTGAGGTGGGCTTACAGGGGACAGATACGCAGTATTTT; CDR3 protein: CAISEVGLQGTDTQYF
D gene: .; V gene: TRBV6-1; J gene: TRBJ2-6; clone size: .; CDR3 DNA: TGTGCCAGCAGTGAAGAGCTCTCTGGGGCCAACGTCCTGACTTTC; CDR3 protein: CASSEELSGANVLTF
D gene: .; V gene: TRBV14; J gene: TRBJ2-5; clone size: .; CDR3 DNA: TGTGCCAGCAGCCAAACCACTTCTCAGACCCAGTACTTC; CDR3 protein: CASSQTTSQTQYF
D gene: TRBD1; V gene: TRBV2; J gene: TRBJ2-7; clone size: once; CDR3 DNA: TGTGCCAGCAGTTTGGAGACAGGGGGCACCTACGAGCAGTACTTC; CDR3 protein: CASSLETGGTYEQYF
D gene: .; V gene: TRBV5-1; J gene: TRBJ2-1; clone size: .; CDR3 DNA: TGCGCCAGCAGCCCCCTCGGATGGCGTAAAAACAATGAGCAGTTCTTC; CDR3 protein: CASSPLGWRKNNEQFF
D gene: .; V gene: TRBV25-1; J gene: TRBJ2-2; clone size: .; CDR3 DNA: TGTGCCAGCAGTGAATCCCACAGGGCTACCGGGGAGCTGTTTTTT; CDR3 protein: CASSESHRATGELFF
D gene: TRBD1; V gene: TRBV27; J gene: TRBJ2-7; clone size: .; CDR3 DNA: TGTGCCAGCAGTTTACTGGCAGGGGGCTACGAGCAGTACTTC; CDR3 protein: CASSLLAGGYEQYF
D gene: TRBD1; V gene: TRBV7-8; J gene: TRBJ2-7; clone size: once; CDR3 DNA: TGTGCCAGCGGTCAGGACAGGGCCTACGAGCAGTACTTC; CDR3 protein: CASGQDRAYEQYF
D gene: .; V gene: TRBV5-1; J gene: TRBJ2-7; clone size: .; CDR3 DNA: TGCGCCAGCAGCTTGGGATGGCAGGGGCAGGGCGAGCAGTACTTC; CDR3 protein: CASSLGWQGQGEQYF
D gene: TRBD1; V gene: TRBV2; J gene: TRBJ1-5; clone size: .; CDR3 DNA: TGTGCCAGCAGGCGACAGGGGGCCAACAATCAGCCCCAGCATTTT; CDR3 protein: CASRRQGANNQPQHF
D gene: TRBD1; V gene: TRBV4-2; J gene: TRBJ2-7; clone size: .; CDR3 DNA: TGTGCCAGCAGCCACCTAACCGGGACAGGGGATTACGAGCAGTACTTC; CDR3 protein: CASSHLTGTGDYEQYF
D gene: .; V gene: TRBV4-2; J gene: TRBJ2-3; clone size: .; CDR3 DNA: TGTGCCAGCAGCCAAGAAGGAGGGCGGGGAGGTACGCAGTATTTT; CDR3 protein: CASSQEGGRGGTQYF
D gene: TRBD1; V gene: TRBV5-5; J gene: TRBJ2-3; clone size: .; CDR3 DNA: TGTGCCAGCAGCTTGGACAGGGGCGATACGCAGTATTTT; CDR3 protein: CASSLDRGDTQYF
D gene: .; V gene: TRBV27; J gene: TRBJ1-1; clone size: .; CDR3 DNA: TGTGCCAGCAGTTTAAATGGTGCGATTGAAGCTTTCTTT; CDR3 protein: CASSLNGAIEAFF
D gene: .; V gene: TRBV28; J gene: TRBJ1-4; clone size: .; CDR3 DNA: TGTGCCAGCAGTTTTTTGCAGGGGAGCGCAAAACTGTTTTTT; CDR3 protein: CASSFLQGSAKLFF
D gene: .; V gene: TRBV21-1; J gene: TRBJ2-2; clone size: .; CDR3 DNA: TGTGCCAGCGACCGGCTATACGACACCGGGGAGCTGTTTTTT; CDR3 protein: CASDRLYDTGELFF
D gene: .; V gene: TRBV6-5; J gene: TRBJ1-1; clone size: .; CDR3 DNA: TGTGCCAGCGGAGTACAGGGGAACACTGAAGCTTTCTTT; CDR3 protein: CASGVQGNTEAFF
D gene: .; V gene: TRBV12-3/TRBV12-4; J gene: TRBJ2-7; clone size: .; CDR3 DNA: TGTGCCAGCAGTTTAGAGAATTCCTACGAGCAGTACTTC; CDR3 protein: CASSLENSYEQYF
D gene: .; V gene: TRBV7-8; J gene: TRBJ1-5; clone size: .; CDR3 DNA: TGTGCCAGCAGCCCTCGGACAGAAATCTATAGCAATCAGCCCCAGCATTTT; CDR3 protein: CASSPRTEIYSNQPQHF
D gene: .; V gene: TRBV12-3/TRBV12-4; J gene: TRBJ1-5; clone size: .; CDR3 DNA: TGTGCCAGCAGACCACTCGGGAATCAGCCCCAGCATTTT; CDR3 protein: CASRPLGNQPQHF
D gene: TRBD1; V gene: TRBV30; J gene: TRBJ1-1; clone size: .; CDR3 DNA: TGTGCCTGGTTTCACCCAGGGGGCTTCACTGAAGCTTTCTTT; CDR3 protein: CAWFHPGGFTEAFF
D gene: TRBD1; V gene: TRBV29-1; J gene: TRBJ1-3; clone size: .; CDR3 DNA: TGCAGCGTTGCCTTGGACAGGGACTCTGGAAACACCATATATTTT; CDR3 protein: CSVALDRDSGNTIYF
D gene: .; V gene: TRBV3-1/TRBV3-2; J gene: TRBJ1-2; clone size: .; CDR3 DNA: TGTGCCAGCAGCCCCGCCAGGGGCTATGGCTACACCTTC; CDR3 protein: CASSPARGYGYTF
D gene: .; V gene: TRBV30; J gene: TRBJ2-5; clone size: .; CDR3 DNA: TGTGCCTGGAGTGTAACTGGGGGAGAGACCCAGTACTTC; CDR3 protein: CAWSVTGGETQYF
D gene: .; V gene: TRBV19; J gene: TRBJ1-1; clone size: .; CDR3 DNA: TGTGCCAGTAGTAGAGGAGACAGCATGAACACTGAAGCTTTCTTT; CDR3 protein: CASSRGDSMNTEAFF
D gene: .; V gene: TRBV9; J gene: TRBJ2-7; clone size: .; CDR3 DNA: TGTGCCAGCAGCGTTGGACCGACGGCCTACGAGCAGTACTTC; CDR3 protein: CASSVGPTAYEQYF
D gene: TRBD2; V gene: TRBV19; J gene: TRBJ2-1; clone size: .; CDR3 DNA: TGTGCCAGTAGTAAGGGACTAGCGGGAGGCCTGACCAGGGAGCAGTTCTTC; CDR3 protein: CASSKGLAGGLTREQFF
D gene: TRBD2; V gene: TRBV12-3/TRBV12-4; J gene: TRBJ2-3; clone size: .; CDR3 DNA: TGTGCCAGCAAGAGACTAGCGACGGATACGCAGTATTTT; CDR3 protein: CASKRLATDTQYF
D gene: TRBD1; V gene: TRBV9; J gene: TRBJ1-3; clone size: .; CDR3 DNA: TGTGCCAGCAGCGCCGACAGGGTCTCTGGAAACACCATATATTTT; CDR3 protein: CASSADRVSGNTIYF
D gene: .; V gene: TRBV20-1; J gene: TRBJ2-7; clone size: .; CDR3 DNA: TGCAGTGCTAGAGGTGGGGGGGAGCAGTACTTC; CDR3 protein: CSARGGGEQYF
D gene: TRBD2; V gene: TRBV9; J gene: TRBJ2-2; clone size: .; CDR3 DNA: TGTGCCAGCAGCCCTAGCGGGAGTTGGACCGGGGAGCTGTTTTTT; CDR3 protein: CASSPSGSWTGELFF
D gene: .; V gene: TRBV4-1; J gene: TRBJ1-3; clone size: .; CDR3 DNA: TGCGCCAGCAGCCCAACCGTCTCTGGAAACACCATATATTTT; CDR3 protein: CASSPTVSGNTIYF